This T cell receptor (beta chain) appears in the sequencing data of a study of identifying expanded T cells in peripheral blood. TCRdb's table, derived via immunoSEQ multiplex PCR, lists solely in-frame clones and lacks some. Counted here are some 78,000 clones, around four fifths occurring once; the ten biggest clones make up 15% to 20%. Regarding this clone: Its antigen is undetermined.

Study-wide points: Over around two and four weeks, about 16 and 20 clones changed, versus 1.2 between replicates. Across healthy donors, higher total template counts meant significantly greater roughly 2-week count variance.

There are 14 residues in the CDR3. V shed 1 base and J shed 7 bases, with 12 bases lying between them. Germline assignment: CDR1 SGDLS and CDR2 YYNGEE. Collection occurred without any documented infections or immune events in donors. The clonotype was recovered from a person between 18 and 75 years old in good health. V gene TRBV9 combines with J gene TRBJ2-1, with a tentative D call TRBD2 (6 bases). The sample was blood. The CDR3 protein is CASSVKTGVNEQFF. CDR3 sequence (DNA): TGTGCCAGCAGCGTAAAAACGGGAGTGAATGAGCAGTTCTTC.